This TCR beta chain comes out of a study of metastatic and nonmetastatic thyroid tumors. Study context: For malignant and benign thyroid patients, tumor or nodule tissue and blood were the sources whose repertoires were compared.

The V gene's germline CDR1 is MNHEY and CDR2 SVGEGT. With V trimmed by 7 bases and J by 0 bases, 5 bases remained unmatched. The CDR3 totals 14 residues. No patient had received any treatment before thyroid surgery. Through MiXCR, TCRdb re-clonotyped the PCR reads. The sample includes about 13,000 clones, 25% to 35% of them seen just once. This TCR was sampled from a female donor with papillary thyroid cancer or a benign thyroid nodule (not recorded which). Some clones in this sample may be carry-over from other donors' samples. Sequenced material: tumor tissue. V is TRBV6-2 or TRBV6-3 and J is TRBJ2-7; 8 nucleotides align to TRBD1. The CDR3 loop reads CASKQGDPSYEQYF. For the CDR3, the DNA is TGTGCCAGCAAACAGGGGGACCCCTCCTACGAGCAGTACTTC.